The subject of this entry is one TCR beta chain. A much bigger clone sits one base away, suggesting this may be a read error. The data are from a study of blood T cell repertoires in COVID-19. On the study more broadly: COVID-19 samples, acute and convalescent, were from the United States, Italy and Spain. T cells, B-cell-depleted T cells, or PBMCs provided the cDNA or gDNA that served as material.

This CDR3 region has 11 residues. Trimming removed 5 bases from V and 3 bases from J, with 5 bases in between. Per the germline V gene, CDR1 is SEHNR and CDR2 is FQNEAQ (reference sequence). Authors' analysis steps: The authors estimated nucleated cell counts from reference gene primer amplification. Some clones are missing from TCRdb's copy, which holds only in-frame ones; the method was immunoSEQ multiplex PCR. The V and J calls and clone size were taken over from that table, and D and trimming were inferred from the DNA. This sample has 350,000 to 450,000 clones; 85% occur once, and the top ten carry roughly 3.7%.

This clonotype was sampled from a woman under 30 with acute or convalescent COVID-19. The sequencing sample was made of peripheral blood. The V call is TRBV7-9, the J call TRBJ2-7; D remains ambiguous. CDR3 residues: CASSASYEQYF. In DNA, the CDR3 is TGTGCCAGCAGCGCGAGCTACGAGCAGTACTTC.